This section outlines one T cell receptor beta chain sequence together with its context. Its antigen is unknown. Germline V lookup: CDR1 WSHSY, CDR2 SAAADI. V was pared by 6 bases and J by 4 bases, with 8 bases of the junction left unmatched. The CDR3 totals 15 residues. This specimen belongs to a study of cytomegalovirus exposure and HLA in healthy donors. In the study overall: The 100 million to 140 million unique TCR beta sequences, from about 179 million T cells, were found by an earlier analysis.

Overall study findings and caveats: A later analysis linked a missense variant in DCLRE1C to the trimming of TCR beta V and J genes. Among TCR beta chains of equal frequency, HLA-associated ones were more clonally expanded in a later analysis. Cytomegalovirus status was reportedly diagnosed by the classifier with high sensitivity and specificity.

A multiplex PCR was run with 60 Vbeta primers and 13 Jbeta primers. Libraries were prepared by immunoSEQ multiplex PCR; TCRdb keeps only in-frame clonotypes and omits some of them. The sample includes tens of thousands of clones, around 84% of them seen just once. The source material was PBMCs. The rearrangement joins TRBV10-2 to TRBJ2-1; the match to TRBD2 covers 8 bases. The receptor was derived from a man aged 18 to 35 in good health and CMV-seronegative. The CDR3, as DNA: TGCGCCAGCAGGATTGGAGCGGGAGTTTACAATGAGCAGTTCTTC. Translation: CASRIGAGVYNEQFF.